A single sample is the source of the 16 T cell receptor beta chains below, sequenced in a study of vaccination and CD4 T cells after COVID-19. The Oncomine TCR Beta short-read assay generated sequence data from the DNA of cultured CD4+ T cells. Each CDR3 protein is one row after TCRdb ran MiXCR on the PCR reads. This sample yields 17,000 or so distinct CDR3 sequences, of which 35% to 40% are seen a single time; around an eighth belongs to the top ten. The treatment denotes: roughly 11-day PBMC culture with coronavirus spike peptide pools or control peptides (ViraFEST assay). No antigens are known for them. The sequencing sample was made of CD4+ T cells from blood, cultured in vitro. These receptors originate from a human donor who had recovered from COVID-19.

The chain carries TRBV19 and TRBJ1-6; TRBD1 is a possible D gene (6 bases). Trimming removed 9 bases at V and 3 bases at J, with 21 bases between. Per the germline V gene, CDR1 is LNHDA and CDR2 is SQIVND (reference sequence). The CDR3 is made up of 17 amino acids. For the CDR3, the DNA is TGTGCCAGCAGGGGCTTCCGACGCACGGGCTATAATTCACCCCTCCACTTT. It translates to CASRGFRRTGYNSPLHF.

The V and J genes are TRBV7-2 and TRBJ2-7, with D perhaps given as TRBD1 or TRBD2 (5 bases each). The CDR3 runs to 14 residues. Germline V gene data show CDR1 as SGHTA and CDR2 as FQGNSA. V was pared by 1 base and J by 3 bases, with 10 bases between. The CDR3 nucleotides are TGTGCCAGCAGCTTAGGCCGGGACGGCTACGAGCAGTACTTC. Encoded protein: CASSLGRDGYEQYF. The full variable domain, its missing parts supplied by reference TRBV7-2 and TRBJ2-7, is GAGVSQSPSNKVTEKGKDVELRCDPISGHTALYWYRQSLGQGLEFLIYFQGNSAPDKSGLPSDRFSAERTGGSVSTLTIQRTQQEDSAVYLCASSLGRDGYEQYFGPGTRLTVT.

Only one count was recorded for this clonotype. The CDR3 protein is CASSIAGGSYEQYF. The CDR3 coding sequence is TGTGCCAGTAGTATAGCGGGAGGCTCCTACGAGCAGTACTTC. The chain is built from TRBV19 and TRBJ2-7, with 7 bases matching TRBD2. V lost 1 base, J lost 0 bases, and 0 bases stayed unmatched. The germline V gene has CDR1 LNHDA and CDR2 SQIVND (reference sequence). The CDR3 extends over 14 amino acids.

This clonotype was observed once. CDR3 amino acids: CASSVGTGDTEAFF. CDR3 in DNA: TGCGCCAGCAGCGTGGGGACAGGGGACACTGAAGCTTTCTTT. The genes are TRBV5-1 and TRBJ1-1, with TRBD1 matching over 10 bases. Germline CDR1 SGHRS, CDR2 YFSETQ. The CDR3 runs to 14 residues. The V gene end was trimmed by 4 bases and the J gene end by 3 bases; junction bases not matched to a gene: 3.

This clonotype was picked up a small number of times. This sequence joins TRBV4-2 and TRBJ1-1, with D possibly TRBD1 on 6 matching bases. This CDR3 is 15 amino acids long. Trimming took off 4 bases at V and 11 bases at J, with 23 bases between the two ends. Germline V gene sequence: CDR1 LGHNA, CDR2 YNFKEQ. CDR3 bases: TGTGCCAGCAGCCGCCGACCGACAGGAGCTGGACTTGCTTTCTTT. Protein product: CASSRRPTGAGLAFF.

Only a few counts were recorded for this clonotype. V is TRBV20-1 and J is TRBJ2-3; TRBD2 aligns across 10 bases. CDR1 is DFQATT, CDR2 SNEGSKA, per germline (reference sequence). CDR3 length: 17 residues. Losses at the gene ends were 3 bases for V and 4 bases for J; bases not matched to a gene: 13. CDR3 loop: CSASHYSLAGESDTQYF. Here the CDR3 DNA reads TGCAGTGCTAGTCATTACTCGCTAGCGGGAGAATCAGATACGCAGTATTTT.

This rearrangement joins TRBV11-2 to TRBJ1-4, with unresolved D. The CDR3 has 11 residues. The germline V gene encodes CDR1 SGHAT and CDR2 FQNNGV. The V end was cut by 0 bases, the J end by 8 bases, with 1 base between. The CDR3 loop reads CASSLDEKLFF. As DNA, the CDR3 is TGTGCCAGCAGCTTAGACGAAAAACTGTTTTTT. The variable domain in full, with the rest retrieved from reference TRBV11-2 and TRBJ1-4, is EAGVAQSPRYKIIEKRQSVAFWCNPISGHATLYWYQQILGQGPKLLIQFQNNGVVDDSQLPKDRFSAERLKGVDSTLKIQPAKLEDSAVYLCASSLDEKLFFGSGTQLSVL.

Sample share makes this clonotype medium-sized (0.01 to 0.1%). This chain connects TRBV27 to TRBJ1-6, with D uncertain. V shed 4 bases and J shed 0 bases, with 7 bases lying between them. The CDR3 has 15 residues. The germline CDR1 and CDR2 sequences are MNHEY and SMNVEV (reference sequence). The CDR3 DNA reads as TGTGCCAGCAGTTCACAGAGCTCCTATAATTCACCCCTCCACTTT. It translates to CASSSQSSYNSPLHF.

This clonotype was detected a few times. The chain recombines TRBV19 with TRBJ2-3; possibly TRBD2 for D (6 bases). This CDR3 contains 13 residues. V lost 5 bases and J lost 5, with 11 bases in between. The germline CDR1 and CDR2 sequences are LNHDA and SQIVND (reference sequence). The CDR3 loop is CASSPGLRDTQYF. The CDR3 nucleotides are TGTGCCAGTAGTCCGGGACTTAGAGATACGCAGTATTTT.

This clonotype was recorded a few times. The chain employs TRBV19 and TRBJ1-1; 10 positions match TRBD1. J lost 8 bases, V lost 6 bases, and 6 bases had no gene match. The CDR3 length is 13 residues. CDR1 is LNHDA and CDR2 is SQIVND in the germline V gene (reference sequence). CDR3 in DNA: TGTGCCAGTAGAAATGACAGGGGGCCCGAAGCTTTCTTT. The encoded protein is CASRNDRGPEAFF.

CDR3 sequence: CSCREDTDTQYF. In nucleotides, the CDR3 is TGCAGTTGCCGAGAGGACACAGATACGCAGTATTTT. V is TRBV20-1 and J is TRBJ2-3; D is unclear. Germline V gene lookup returns CDR1 DFQATT and CDR2 SNEGSKA (reference sequence). The length of the CDR3 is 12 residues. V lost 8 bases, J lost 2 bases, and 11 bases lay in between.

This clonotype was detected only a few times. The chain is built from TRBV5-6 and TRBJ1-5, with 7 bases aligning to TRBD1. From germline, CDR1 is SGHDT and CDR2 YYEEEE. The CDR3 has 15 amino acids. Trimming took 4 bases from V and 2 from J; bases not matched to a gene: 6. CDR3 amino acids: CASSRRGQRNQPQHF. The CDR3 DNA is TGTGCCAGCAGCCGGAGGGGACAGCGCAATCAGCCCCAGCATTTT.

The genes are TRBV20-1 and TRBJ2-2; 7 bases line up with TRBD1. The CDR3 is 15 residues long. Germline V gene lookup returns CDR1 DFQATT and CDR2 SNEGSKA (reference sequence). V was clipped by 0 bases and J by 9 bases; unmatched bases: 10. As DNA, the CDR3 is TGCAGTGCTAGAGATCAGGACCAAGGGGGCCGGGAGCTGTTTTTT. Translating gives CSARDQDQGGRELFF.

This clonotype turned up a few times. The chain uses TRBV19 and TRBJ2-5; 10 nucleotides agree with TRBD1. The CDR3 covers 13 residues. J was trimmed by 4 bases and V by 5 bases; bases with no gene match: 1. Germline V lookup: CDR1 LNHDA, CDR2 SQIVND (reference sequence). CDR3 nucleotides: TGTGCCAGTAGTTGGGACAGGGGAGAGACCCAGTACTTC. Translated, it gives CASSWDRGETQYF.

The chain has TRBV30 and TRBJ2-7; no reliable D call. The CDR3 has 11 amino acids. V was trimmed by 2 bases and J by 4 bases, leaving 6 bases between them. Germline loops: CDR1 GTSNPN, CDR2 SVGIG (reference sequence). Written as DNA, the CDR3 is TGTGCCTGGAGTAGCCAGTACGAGCAGTACTTC. This sequence encodes CAWSSQYEQYF.

This clonotype was seen only a few times. The V call is TRBV12-3 or TRBV12-4, the J call TRBJ2-7, with TRBD1 matching 7 bases. This CDR3 is 15 amino acids long. The J segment lost 0 bases and the V segment lost 6 bases, leaving 8 bases of the junction unmatched. CDR3: CASSPGQAISYEQYF. CDR3 DNA: TGTGCCAGCAGCCCTGGACAGGCTATCTCCTACGAGCAGTACTTC.